The 17 T cell receptor beta chains in this list originate from one sample, sequenced in a study of sequential checkpoint blockade in melanoma. Treatment indicated: randomized to nivolumab then ipilimumab (arm A) or the reverse (arm B). The data were produced by immunoSEQ multiplex PCR, yet TCRdb's version contains in-frame clones alone and is incomplete. The table lists about 5,100 clones, approximately 30% of them singletons. The sample here was tumor tissue (inferred from file names), taken from a patient given nivolumab and ipilimumab in sequence. These receptors came from a human donor with melanoma.

This clone was recorded a few times. V usage is TRBV15 and J usage is TRBJ2-7, with 10 bases fitting TRBD1. Trimming removed 5 bases from V and 6 bases from J; junction bases left unmatched: 16. Germline assignment: CDR1 LNHNV and CDR2 YYDKDF (reference sequence). This CDR3 has 17 amino acids. This chain's CDR3 is CATSGFEFGTGAGEQYF. The CDR3, as DNA: TGTGCCACCAGCGGGTTTGAGTTCGGGACAGGGGCAGGCGAGCAGTACTTC. The variable domain in full, completed from reference TRBV15 and TRBJ2-7, reads DAMVIQNPRYQVTQFGKPVTLSCSQTLNHNVMYWYQQKSSQAPKLLFHYYDKDFNNEADTPDNFQSRRPNTSFCFLDIRSPGLGDTAMYLCATSGFEFGTGAGEQYFGPGTRLTVT.

In this sample, this clone turned up a few times. The chain links TRBV11-3 to TRBJ1-6; D ambiguous. The CDR3 has 14 amino acids. The germline CDR1 and CDR2 sequences are SGHNT and YENEEA. The V end was cut by 5 bases, the J end by 10 bases, with 15 bases between. In DNA form, the CDR3 reads TGTGCCAGCAGCCCGGCCCGGGCCGGGTCACCCCTCCACTTT. Residues: CASSPARAGSPLHF. The variable domain in full, with the rest retrieved from reference TRBV11-3 and TRBJ1-6, is EAGVVQSPRYKIIEKKQPVAFWCNPISGHNTLYWYLQNLGQGPELLIRYENEEAVDDSQLPKDRFSAERLKGVDSTLKIQPAELGDSAVYLCASSPARAGSPLHFGNGTRLTVT.

J is TRBJ2-2 and V is TRBV28, with 10 bases identical to TRBD2. This CDR3 comprises 12 residues. The germline CDR1 and CDR2 sequences are MDHEN and SYDVKM. The junction had 2 bases not matched to a gene; V was cut back by 8 bases and J by 8 bases. The CDR3 bases are TGTGCCAGCCTAGCGGGAGTAGGGGAGCTGTTTTTT. This gives the protein CASLAGVGELFF.

This rearrangement joins TRBV19 to TRBJ1-1; the D gene is possibly TRBD1 (5 bases). Germline assignment: CDR1 LNHDA and CDR2 SQIVND (reference sequence). Trimming shortened V by 0 bases and J by 3 bases, and 17 bases separated the two germline ends. This CDR3 contains 17 residues. CDR3 sequence (DNA): TGTGCCAGTAGTATAGATCGGATTTGGGGGGAACACACTGAAGCTTTCTTT. It translates to CASSIDRIWGEHTEAFF.

The gene calls are TRBV29-1 and TRBJ2-7; 7 bases map to TRBD2. The J segment lost 7 bases and the V segment lost 7 bases, leaving 13 bases of the junction unmatched. There are 13 residues in the CDR3. In germline, CDR1 is SQVTM, CDR2 ANQGSEA. The CDR3 nucleotides are TGCAGCGCTGGAAGAGCGGGAAATGGGGAGCAGTACTTC. Residues: CSAGRAGNGEQYF.

The chain uses TRBV28 and TRBJ1-2; weak D call: TRBD1 (5 bases). The CDR3 has 13 amino acids. V was pared by 7 bases and J by 3 bases, with 12 bases between. Germline V lookup: CDR1 MDHEN, CDR2 SYDVKM. CDR3 DNA sequence: TGTGCCAGCAACTTAAGGGGCGACTATGGCTACACCTTC. It encodes CASNLRGDYGYTF.

This chain joins TRBV28 and TRBJ1-2, with 11 nucleotides matching TRBD1. Per germline, CDR1 MDHEN and CDR2 SYDVKM. CDR3 length: 15 residues. Losses at the gene ends were 6 bases for V and 5 bases for J; bases not matched to a gene: 8. The CDR3 sequence is CASRPPGTGGYGYTF. Written as DNA, the CDR3 is TGTGCCAGCAGGCCGCCCGGGACAGGGGGGTATGGCTACACCTTC.

This clone was seen just once. The chain combines TRBV5-1 with TRBJ2-2; D unresolved. The CDR3 loop spans 14 amino acids. V dropped 4 bases and J dropped 4 bases, with 11 bases sitting between them. Germline V gives CDR1 SGHRS, CDR2 YFSETQ. This CDR3 is CASSSSTATGELFF. CDR3 DNA sequence: TGCGCCAGCAGCAGCTCGACCGCCACCGGGGAGCTGTTTTTT.

This clone was detected only once. J is TRBJ2-5 and V is TRBV19; D is undetermined. Trimming shortened V by 1 base and J by 3 bases, and 6 bases separated the two germline ends. Germline values: CDR1 LNHDA, CDR2 SQIVND (reference sequence). CDR3 length: 13 amino acids. CDR3 nucleotide sequence: TGTGCCAGTAGTATAGGTGGGAAAGAGACCCAGTACTTC. It is translated as CASSIGGKETQYF.

This clone has more than one count but fewer than ten. This chain joins TRBV29-1 and TRBJ2-5; the D is unclear. Per the germline V gene, CDR1 is SQVTM and CDR2 is ANQGSEA. Trimming pared 4 bases from V and 2 bases from J, leaving 8 bases between. The CDR3 is 12 residues long. This chain's CDR3 is CSVGGSQETQYF. DNA for the CDR3: TGCAGCGTTGGCGGCTCGCAAGAGACCCAGTACTTC.

This chain uses TRBV6-8 with TRBJ2-1; TRBD2 matches at 7 bases. Trimming at V came to 2 bases and at J to 0 bases, leaving 4 bases not matched to a gene. This CDR3 has 16 residues. The germline gives CDR1 MNHGY, CDR2 SAAAGT. The CDR3 sequence is CASSYGGVSSYNEQFF. The DNA of the CDR3 is TGTGCCAGCAGTTACGGGGGGGTTAGCTCCTACAATGAGCAGTTCTTC.

This chain links TRBV29-1 with TRBJ1-2; 8 nucleotides line up with TRBD1. The CDR3 consists of 14 residues. From germline, CDR1 is SQVTM and CDR2 ANQGSEA. With V trimmed by 6 bases and J by 4 bases, 10 bases remained unmatched. In DNA, the CDR3 is TGCAGCGTGCAGGGGGCTCGTGTAGGCTATGGCTACACCTTC. The encoded protein is CSVQGARVGYGYTF.

This clone was detected only a few times. CDR3 in amino acids: CASSDRPRSTDTQYF. In DNA, the CDR3 is TGTGCCAGCAGTGACCGGCCAAGAAGCACAGATACGCAGTATTTT. This rearrangement joins TRBV6-8 to TRBJ2-3; D is unclear. The CDR3 is 15 residues long. V was cut by 5 bases and J by 0 bases, with 12 bases left in between. Germline V gene data show CDR1 as MNHGY and CDR2 as SAAAGT.

V and J are TRBV18 and TRBJ1-1, with TRBD1 as a possible D gene (5 bases). Germline V CDR1 and CDR2: KGHSH, LQKENI. The CDR3 has 14 amino acids. Trimming took off 2 bases at V and 3 bases at J, with 10 bases between the two ends. The chain's CDR3 is CASSPGAGHTEAFF. The CDR3 DNA follows: TGTGCCAGCTCACCAGGGGCGGGCCACACTGAAGCTTTCTTT. The full variable domain, in which reference TRBV18 and TRBJ1-1 provide the parts outside the CDR3, is NAGVMQNPRHLVRRRGQEARLRCSPMKGHSHVYWYRQLPEEGLKFMVYLQKENIIDESGMPKERFSAEFPKEGPSILRIQQVVRGDSAAYFCASSPGAGHTEAFFGQGTRLTVV.

In regard to this clone: Germline is not matched at one junction end, which may reflect a read error. This rearrangement joins TRBV11-3 to TRBJ2-2; 8 bases line up with TRBD1. The CDR3 runs to 15 residues. CDR1 SGHNT and CDR2 YENEEA come from the germline V gene. The CDR3 DNA reads TGTGCCAGCAGCCCGGGACAGGTCGAACACCGGGGAGCTGTTTTT. As protein: CASSPGQVEHRGAVF.

The genes are TRBV29-1 and TRBJ1-2; no definite D call. Germline CDR1 SQVTM, CDR2 ANQGSEA. Trimming shortened V by 2 bases and J by 7 bases, and 11 bases separated the two germline ends. The CDR3 sequence is 12 residues long. The CDR3: CSVERDFGGYTF. In DNA, the CDR3 is TGCAGCGTTGAAAGAGATTTCGGTGGCTACACCTTC.

This clone was detected once. This chain joins TRBV29-1 and TRBJ2-1; 14 bases align to TRBD2. The V and J ends lost 4 bases and 0 bases, in that order; junction bases with no gene match: 11. The CDR3 contains 19 residues. Looked up from germline, CDR1 is SQVTM and CDR2 is ANQGSEA. The CDR3 loop is CSVGARTSGGTSSYNEQFF. Here the CDR3 DNA reads TGCAGCGTTGGCGCACGGACTAGCGGGGGGACGAGCTCCTACAATGAGCAGTTCTTC.